The present T cell receptor beta chain was sequenced within a study of CD8 T cells in ankylosing spondylitis. Study results and caveats: Researchers reportedly found disease-linked clones significantly enriched in matched ankylosing spondylitis synovial fluid.

TCRdb passed the 5' RACE reads through MiXCR, listing each CDR3 protein once. The sample holds 300,000 to 400,000 distinct CDR3 sequences, approximately 22% seen once. V was cut by 6 bases and J by 2 bases, with 11 bases left in between. The CDR3 is 14 amino acids. As for this clonotype: As yet, its antigen is unknown.

The receptor was derived from a male donor with ankylosing spondylitis or in good health (not recorded which). The sample was blood, either unsorted or a sorted T cell fraction (not recorded which). This chain connects TRBV12-3 or TRBV12-4 to TRBJ1-3; D is possibly TRBD1 (6 bases). CDR3: CASSPQGPGNTIYF. The CDR3 nucleotides are TGTGCCAGCAGCCCACAGGGTCCTGGAAACACCATATATTTT.